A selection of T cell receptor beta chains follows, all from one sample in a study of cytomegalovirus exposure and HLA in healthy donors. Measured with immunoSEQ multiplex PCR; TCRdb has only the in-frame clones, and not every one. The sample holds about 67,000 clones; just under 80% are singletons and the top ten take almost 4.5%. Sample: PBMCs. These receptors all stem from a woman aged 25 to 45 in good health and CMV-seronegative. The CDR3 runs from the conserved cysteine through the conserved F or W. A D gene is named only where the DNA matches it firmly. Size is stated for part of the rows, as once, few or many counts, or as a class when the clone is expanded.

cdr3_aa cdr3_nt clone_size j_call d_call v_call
CASSEEGARNEQYF TGCGCCAGCAGTGAGGAGGGGGCGCGCAACGAGCAGTACTTC - TRBJ2-7 TRBD1 TRBV10-2
CASSTTGSNQPQHF TGTGCCAGCAGCACGACAGGGAGCAATCAGCCCCAGCATTTT - TRBJ1-5 TRBD1 TRBV25-1
CAWSAVQGGYTF TGTGCCTGGAGTGCGGTTCAGGGAGGCTACACCTTC - TRBJ1-2 - TRBV30
CASPGLAGTNIQYF TGTGCCAGCCCAGGACTAGCGGGGACCAACATTCAGTACTTC - TRBJ2-4 TRBD2 TRBV9
CASSQGQTTNEKLFF TGCGCCAGCAGCCAAGGTCAGACAACTAATGAAAAACTGTTTTTT - TRBJ1-4 - TRBV4-1
CASSNRLTEAFF TGTGCCAGTAGCAACAGGCTCACTGAAGCTTTCTTT few TRBJ1-1 - TRBV7-9
CASSVEGGLADTQYF TGTGCCAGCAGCGTAGAAGGGGGTTTGGCAGATACGCAGTATTTT once TRBJ2-3 - TRBV9
CASSLRDRDHEQYF TGTGCCAGCAGTTTAAGGGACAGGGATCACGAGCAGTACTTC - TRBJ2-7 TRBD1 TRBV27
CASTPRQGLKETQYF TGTGCCAGCACGCCGAGACAGGGCCTAAAAGAGACCCAGTACTTC once TRBJ2-5 TRBD1 TRBV7-9
CASRDRGGYTF TGTGCCAGCAGGGACAGAGGAGGCTACACCTTC - TRBJ1-2 - TRBV2
CASSQKITGEKLFF TGTGCCAGCAGCCAAAAGATAACAGGAGAAAAACTGTTTTTT - TRBJ1-4 - TRBV5-6
CASSPQPQGRAEAFF TGCGCCAGCAGCCCCCAACCTCAGGGTAGAGCTGAAGCTTTCTTT - TRBJ1-1 - TRBV5-1
CAWSGQGTTNEKLFF TGTGCCTGGAGCGGGCAGGGAACAACTAATGAAAAACTGTTTTTT once TRBJ1-4 - TRBV30
CAWSGMRGTYEQYF TGTGCCTGGAGTGGTATGCGCGGGACGTACGAGCAGTACTTC - TRBJ2-7 - TRBV30
CASSIDRYTEAFF TGTGCCAGCAGTATCGACAGGTACACTGAAGCTTTCTTT - TRBJ1-1 - TRBV27
CASSARSRDGDIQYF TGCGCCAGCAGCGCCAGGTCGCGGGACGGGGACATTCAGTACTTC - TRBJ2-4 - TRBV4-1
CAISVRNEQFF TGTGCCATCAGTGTCCGGAATGAGCAGTTCTTC few TRBJ2-1 - TRBV10-3
CSVEQGNEQYF TGCAGCGTTGAACAGGGGAACGAGCAGTACTTC - TRBJ2-7 - TRBV29-1
CASSLGQGRDEQFF TGCGCCAGCAGCTTAGGACAGGGAAGGGATGAGCAGTTCTTC - TRBJ2-1 TRBD1 TRBV5-1
CAISDGTGGAYGYTF TGTGCCATCAGTGACGGGACAGGGGGTGCCTATGGCTACACCTTC - TRBJ1-2 TRBD1 TRBV10-3
CASSLAAGFPYEQYF TGTGCCAGCAGTTTAGCCGCGGGATTCCCCTACGAGCAGTACTTC - TRBJ2-7 - TRBV28
CAWKRTDYNSPLHF TGTGCCTGGAAGAGGACAGACTATAATTCACCCCTCCACTTT - TRBJ1-6 - TRBV30
CAWSGGTSGNTDTQYF TGTGCCTGGAGTGGTGGGACTAGCGGGAACACAGATACGCAGTATTTT - TRBJ2-3 TRBD2 TRBV30
CASSLGQGADEQFF TGCGCCAGCAGCTTGGGACAGGGGGCGGATGAGCAGTTCTTC - TRBJ2-1 TRBD1 TRBV5-1
CASSEGGGEETQYF TGTGCCAGCAGTGAAGGGGGAGGGGAAGAGACCCAGTACTTC - TRBJ2-5 TRBD2 TRBV25-1
CASGTGSNQPQHF TGTGCCAGCGGGACAGGGAGCAATCAGCCCCAGCATTTT - TRBJ1-5 TRBD1 TRBV6-6
CASSGRTGEAFF TGTGCCAGCAGTGGCCGGACAGGGGAAGCTTTCTTT - TRBJ1-1 TRBD1 TRBV28
CAARGFNREGYTF TGTGCCGCCAGGGGGTTCAACAGGGAAGGCTACACCTTC - TRBJ1-2 TRBD1 TRBV25-1
CASSRDSSSYEQYF TGTGCCAGCAGTCGGGACAGCAGCTCCTACGAGCAGTACTTC - TRBJ2-7 TRBD1 TRBV27
CASSRLDRGDTEAFF TGTGCCAGCAGCCGATTGGACAGGGGGGACACTGAAGCTTTCTTT - TRBJ1-1 TRBD1 TRBV9
CAWRKSANTGELFF TGTGCCTGGAGGAAGTCAGCGAACACCGGGGAGCTGTTTTTT - TRBJ2-2 - TRBV30
CASSRQGAEAFF TGTGCCAGCAGCCGACAGGGCGCTGAAGCTTTCTTT - TRBJ1-1 TRBD1 TRBV7-2
CASSESGGAGYTF TGTGCCAGCAGTGAATCGGGGGGGGCCGGCTACACCTTC - TRBJ1-2 - TRBV6-1
CASSVVGRDEQYF TGTGCCAGCAGCGTGGTGGGGAGGGACGAGCAGTACTTC - TRBJ2-7 TRBD2 TRBV9
CASSLSARTDTQYF TGTGCCAGCAGCCTCAGCGCCCGCACAGATACGCAGTATTTT - TRBJ2-3 - TRBV6-5
CASSQVGSNGYTF TGCGCCAGCAGCCAAGTCGGGAGCAATGGCTACACCTTC - TRBJ1-2 - TRBV4-1
CASSLDRGDGYTF TGTGCCAGCAGCTTAGACAGGGGAGATGGCTACACCTTC once TRBJ1-2 TRBD1 TRBV7-3
CASSTQGLYGYTF TGTGCCAGTAGTACTCAGGGGCTCTATGGCTACACCTTC - TRBJ1-2 - TRBV19
CASSQDRTGVDYEQYF TGCGCCAGCAGCCAAGATCGGACAGGGGTGGACTACGAGCAGTACTTC - TRBJ2-7 TRBD1 TRBV4-3
CASSLAGWGKSPLHF TGTGCCAGCAGCCTTGCGGGGTGGGGCAAGTCACCCCTCCACTTT once TRBJ1-6 - TRBV9
CASSLGGRTEAFF TGTGCCAGCAGTTTAGGCGGGAGGACTGAAGCTTTCTTT - TRBJ1-1 - TRBV28